The clone carrying this T cell receptor beta chain was counted between two and nine times. Its antigen is undetermined. Investigators reverse transcribed all isolated RNA, so they sequenced expressed TCRB transcripts. Data came from immunoSEQ multiplex PCR; TCRdb stores just in-frame clones and leaves some out. This table has around 710,000 clones, about an eighth appearing once. Sorted populations were all over 98% pure. The sample is drawn from a study of beta chain features in type 1 diabetes. Trimming pared 5 bases from V and 8 bases from J, leaving 12 bases between. In germline, CDR1 is SEHNR, CDR2 FQNEAQ (reference sequence). This CDR3 comprises 12 residues. Study-wide points: Overrepresentation of cells with high TCR expression could result from cDNA sequencing. A moderate, significant TCRB CDR3 shortening appeared in type 1 diabetes across four CD4+ subsets.

The sequenced sample consisted of naive CD4+ T cells from blood. This chain links TRBV7-9 with TRBJ1-2; tentatively, D is TRBD1 (6 bases). The clonotype originates from a man aged 30 to 45 with type 1 diabetes. The CDR3 is CASSMDSEGYTF. Here the CDR3 DNA reads TGTGCCAGCAGCATGGACAGTGAAGGCTACACCTTC.